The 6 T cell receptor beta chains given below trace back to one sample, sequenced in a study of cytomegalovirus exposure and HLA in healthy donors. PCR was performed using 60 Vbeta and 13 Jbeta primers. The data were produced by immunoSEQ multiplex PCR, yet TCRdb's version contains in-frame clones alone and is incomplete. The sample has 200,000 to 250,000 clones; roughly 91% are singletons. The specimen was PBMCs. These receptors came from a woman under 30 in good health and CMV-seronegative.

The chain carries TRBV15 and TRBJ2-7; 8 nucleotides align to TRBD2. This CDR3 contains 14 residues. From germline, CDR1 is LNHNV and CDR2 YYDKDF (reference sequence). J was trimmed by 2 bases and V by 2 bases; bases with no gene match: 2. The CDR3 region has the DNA TGTGCCACCAGCAGATCGGGACTAGCCTACGAGCAGTACTTC. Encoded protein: CATSRSGLAYEQYF. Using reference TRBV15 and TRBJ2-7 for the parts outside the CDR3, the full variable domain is DAMVIQNPRYQVTQFGKPVTLSCSQTLNHNVMYWYQQKSSQAPKLLFHYYDKDFNNEADTPDNFQSRRPNTSFCFLDIRSPGLGDTAMYLCATSRSGLAYEQYFGPGTRLTVT.

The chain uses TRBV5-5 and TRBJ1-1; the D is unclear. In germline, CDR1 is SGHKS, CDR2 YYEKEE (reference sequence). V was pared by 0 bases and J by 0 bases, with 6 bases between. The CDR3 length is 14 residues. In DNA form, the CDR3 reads TGTGCCAGCAGCTTGGGGAGCCTGAACACTGAAGCTTTCTTT. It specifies CASSLGSLNTEAFF.

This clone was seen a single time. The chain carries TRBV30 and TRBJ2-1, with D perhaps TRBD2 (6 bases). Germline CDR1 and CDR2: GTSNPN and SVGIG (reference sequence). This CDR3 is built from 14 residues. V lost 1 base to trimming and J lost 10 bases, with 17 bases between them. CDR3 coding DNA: TGTGCCTGGAGTGCCGACTCTCTGGCGGGGGAGCAGTTCTTC. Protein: CAWSADSLAGEQFF.

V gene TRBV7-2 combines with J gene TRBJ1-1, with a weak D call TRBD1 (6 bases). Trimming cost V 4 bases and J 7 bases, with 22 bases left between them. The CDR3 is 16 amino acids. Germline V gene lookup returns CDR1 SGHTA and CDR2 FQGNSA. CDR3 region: CASSSYTGQGRGEAFF. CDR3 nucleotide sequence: TGTGCCAGCAGCTCGTATACGGGCCAGGGGAGAGGTGAAGCTTTCTTT.

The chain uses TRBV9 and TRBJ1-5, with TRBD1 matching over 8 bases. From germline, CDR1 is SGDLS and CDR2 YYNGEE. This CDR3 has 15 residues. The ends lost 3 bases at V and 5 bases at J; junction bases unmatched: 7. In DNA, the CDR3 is TGTGCCAGCAGCGCCCAACCGACAGGGGATCAGCCCCAGCATTTT. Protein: CASSAQPTGDQPQHF. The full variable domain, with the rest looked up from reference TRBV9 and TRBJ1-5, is DSGVTQTPKHLITATGQRVTLRCSPRSGDLSVYWYQQSLDQGLQFLIQYYNGEERAKGNILERFSAQQFPDLHSELNLSSLELGDSALYFCASSAQPTGDQPQHFGDGTRLSIL.

CDR3 sequence (DNA): TGCGCCAGCAGCTTGGATGGGAGGCTAGATGAAAAACTGTTTTTT. This gives the protein CASSLDGRLDEKLFF. The genes are TRBV5-1 and TRBJ1-4; D is ambiguous. The V gene's germline CDR1 is SGHRS and CDR2 YFSETQ. Trimming took off 0 bases at V and 6 bases at J, with 12 bases between the two ends. The CDR3 totals 15 residues.